This T cell receptor beta chain originates from a study of identical twins. J was trimmed by 2 bases and V by 8 bases; bases with no gene match: 7. The length of the CDR3 is 14 residues. Template switching, a step in the protocol, added a universal primer site, and cDNA carried unique molecular identifiers. TCRdb re-called the 5' RACE reads through MiXCR, storing one row per CDR3 protein. The sample has a few hundred thousand distinct CDR3 sequences; 13% to 15% are singletons. This clonotype has only a few counts. This sample was shared with a second study, whose subject was yellow fever vaccine responses in identical twins.

The sequence derives from a young woman in good health. The chain couples TRBV12-3 or TRBV12-4 to TRBJ2-3; 7 nucleotides align to TRBD2. The sequenced sample was CD4+ T cells sorted from blood. The CDR3 protein is CASAQGGFTDTQYF. In nucleotides, the CDR3 is TGTGCCAGCGCCCAGGGAGGGTTCACAGATACGCAGTATTTT.